This TCR beta chain was obtained from a study of T cells in localized non-small cell lung cancer. Concerning this clone itself: Antigen unknown.

The method was immunoSEQ multiplex PCR; TCRdb's version includes in-frame clones alone and lacks a portion of them. Seen here are tens of thousands of clones, about 90% observed once, and the top ten hold roughly 1.8%. The ends were cut back, 5 bases at V and 4 bases at J, with 17 bases in the middle. The germline CDR1 and CDR2 sequences are SGHVS and FNYEAQ. The CDR3 runs 15 residues. Whole-study results and caveats: Of the top 100 tumor clones, median roughly 55 were in adjacent lung, 25 to 35 among its top 100. Adjacent uninvolved lung had the highest clonality, suggesting focused antigen responses.

The chain carries TRBV7-6 and TRBJ1-2; possibly TRBD1 for D (5 bases). The sequenced sample was peripheral blood, obtained before any cancer treatment. This TCR came from a woman aged 35-70 years with stage I lung adenocarcinoma. The CDR3 reads CASSPGAAPFYGYTF. DNA for the CDR3: TGTGCCAGCAGCCCCGGGGCAGCCCCTTTCTATGGCTACACCTTC.